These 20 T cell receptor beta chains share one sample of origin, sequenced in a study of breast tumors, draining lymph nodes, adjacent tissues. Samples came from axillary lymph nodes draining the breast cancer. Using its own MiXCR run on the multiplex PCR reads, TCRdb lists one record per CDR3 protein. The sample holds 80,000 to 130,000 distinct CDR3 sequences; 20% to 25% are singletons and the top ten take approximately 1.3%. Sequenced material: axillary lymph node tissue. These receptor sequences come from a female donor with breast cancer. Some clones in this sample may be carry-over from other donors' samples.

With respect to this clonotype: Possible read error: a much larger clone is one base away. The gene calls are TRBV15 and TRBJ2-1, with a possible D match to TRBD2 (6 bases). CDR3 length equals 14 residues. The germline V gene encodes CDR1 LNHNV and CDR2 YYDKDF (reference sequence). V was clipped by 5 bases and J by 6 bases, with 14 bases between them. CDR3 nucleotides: TGTGCCACCAGCCACGACCTCGGGGGCAATGAGCAGTTCTTC. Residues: CATSHDLGGNEQFF.

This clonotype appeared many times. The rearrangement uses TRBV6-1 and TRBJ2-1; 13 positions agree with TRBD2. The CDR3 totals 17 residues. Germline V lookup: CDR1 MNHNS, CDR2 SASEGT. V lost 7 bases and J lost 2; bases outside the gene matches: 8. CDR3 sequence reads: CASTGTSGINAYNEQFF. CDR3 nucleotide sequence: TGTGCCAGCACCGGGACTAGCGGGATTAATGCCTACAATGAGCAGTTCTTC.

The DNA for the CDR3 is TGTGCCAGTAAGGGACAGGGGCTTGGTGGCTACACCTTC. Its protein product is CASKGQGLGGYTF. The genes are TRBV19 and TRBJ1-2, with 10 bases that match TRBD1. In germline, CDR1 is LNHDA, CDR2 SQIVND (reference sequence). There are 13 residues in the CDR3. Trimming took 7 bases from V and 7 from J; bases not matched to a gene: 6.

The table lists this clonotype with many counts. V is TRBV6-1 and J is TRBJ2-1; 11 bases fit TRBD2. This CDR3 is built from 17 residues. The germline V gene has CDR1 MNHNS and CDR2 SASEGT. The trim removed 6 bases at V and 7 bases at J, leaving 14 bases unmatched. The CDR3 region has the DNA TGTGCCAGCAGAGGGAATAGCGGGAGGGGTCGTGGGAATGAGCAGTTCTTC. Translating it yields CASRGNSGRGRGNEQFF.

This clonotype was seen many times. CDR3 amino acids: CASSLGFSEQFF. CDR3 DNA: TGTGCCAGCAGCTTAGGATTCTCTGAGCAGTTCTTC. The rearrangement uses TRBV11-1 and TRBJ2-1; D is unclear. The V and J ends lost 1 base and 9 bases respectively, with 7 bases between them. The CDR3 sequence is 12 residues long. The V gene's germline CDR1 is SGHAT and CDR2 FQDESV (reference sequence).

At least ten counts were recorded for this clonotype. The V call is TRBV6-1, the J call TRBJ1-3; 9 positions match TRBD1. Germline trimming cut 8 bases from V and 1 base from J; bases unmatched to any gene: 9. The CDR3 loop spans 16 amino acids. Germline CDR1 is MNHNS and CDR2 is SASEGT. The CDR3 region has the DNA TGTGCCAGCCGTGTGGGGACAGGGAGGTCTGGAAACACCATATATTTT. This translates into CASRVGTGRSGNTIYF.

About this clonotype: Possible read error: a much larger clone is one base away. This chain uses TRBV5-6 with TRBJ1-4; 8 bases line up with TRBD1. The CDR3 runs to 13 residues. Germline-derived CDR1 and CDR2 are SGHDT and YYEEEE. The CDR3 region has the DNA TGTGCCAGCAGCCTGAACACAGGGGGGAAACTGTCTTTT. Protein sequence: CASSLNTGGKLSF.

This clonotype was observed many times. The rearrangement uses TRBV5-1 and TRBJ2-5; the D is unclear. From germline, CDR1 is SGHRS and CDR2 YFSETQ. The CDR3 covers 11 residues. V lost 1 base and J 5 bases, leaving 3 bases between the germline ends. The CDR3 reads CASSLLETQYF. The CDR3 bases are TGCGCCAGCAGCTTGTTGGAGACCCAGTACTTC.

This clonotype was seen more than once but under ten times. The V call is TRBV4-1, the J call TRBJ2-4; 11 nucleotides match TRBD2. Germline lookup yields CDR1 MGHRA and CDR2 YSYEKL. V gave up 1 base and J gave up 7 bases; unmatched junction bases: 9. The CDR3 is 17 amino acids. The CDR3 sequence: CASSQALLAGGENIQYF. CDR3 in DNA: TGCGCCAGCAGCCAAGCCCTCCTAGCGGGGGGAGAGAACATTCAGTACTTC.

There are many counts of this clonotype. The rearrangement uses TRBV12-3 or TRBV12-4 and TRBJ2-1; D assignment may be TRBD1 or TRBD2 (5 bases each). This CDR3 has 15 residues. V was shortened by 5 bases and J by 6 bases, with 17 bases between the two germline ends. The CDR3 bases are TGTGCCAGCAGTCCGGACATTGGGACGGGCAATGAGCAGTTCTTC. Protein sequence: CASSPDIGTGNEQFF.

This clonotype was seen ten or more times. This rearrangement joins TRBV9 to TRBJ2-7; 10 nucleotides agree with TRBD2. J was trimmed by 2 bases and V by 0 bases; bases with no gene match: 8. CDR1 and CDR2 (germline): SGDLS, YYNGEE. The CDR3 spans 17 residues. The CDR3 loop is CASSVGLETSGTYEQYF. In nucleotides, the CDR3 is TGTGCCAGCAGCGTAGGATTGGAAACTAGCGGGACCTACGAGCAGTACTTC.

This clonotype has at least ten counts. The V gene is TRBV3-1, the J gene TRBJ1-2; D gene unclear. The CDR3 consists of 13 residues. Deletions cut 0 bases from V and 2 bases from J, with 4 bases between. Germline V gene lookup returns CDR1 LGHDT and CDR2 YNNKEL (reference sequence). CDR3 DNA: TGTGCCAGCAGCCAAGATTTGAACTATGGCTACACCTTC. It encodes CASSQDLNYGYTF.

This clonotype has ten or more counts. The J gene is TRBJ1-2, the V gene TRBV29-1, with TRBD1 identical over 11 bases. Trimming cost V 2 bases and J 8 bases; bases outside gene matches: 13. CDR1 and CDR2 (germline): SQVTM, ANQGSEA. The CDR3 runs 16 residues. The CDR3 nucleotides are TGCAGCGTTGAAAGTAGTGGGACAGGGGGGTCTTGGGGCTACACCTTC. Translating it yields CSVESSGTGGSWGYTF. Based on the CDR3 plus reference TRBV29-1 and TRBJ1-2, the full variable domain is SAVISQKPSRDICQRGTSLTIQCQVDSQVTMMFWYRQQPGQSLTLIATANQGSEATYESGFVIDKFPISRPNLTFSTLTVSNMSPEDSSIYLCSVESSGTGGSWGYTFGSGTRLTVV.

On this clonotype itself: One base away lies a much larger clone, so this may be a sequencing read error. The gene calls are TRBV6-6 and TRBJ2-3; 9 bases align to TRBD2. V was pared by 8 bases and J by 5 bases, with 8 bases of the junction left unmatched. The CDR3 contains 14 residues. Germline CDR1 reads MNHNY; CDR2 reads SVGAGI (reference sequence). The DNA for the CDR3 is TGTGCCAGCGAGACTAGCGGAGGAGGAGATACGCAGTATTTT. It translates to CASETSGGGDTQYF.

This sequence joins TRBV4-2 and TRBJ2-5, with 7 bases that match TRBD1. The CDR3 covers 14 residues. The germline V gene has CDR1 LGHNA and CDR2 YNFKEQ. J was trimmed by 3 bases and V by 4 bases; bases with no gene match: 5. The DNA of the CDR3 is TGTGCCAGCAGCCGCCGGGACAGCGAAGAGACCCAGTACTTC. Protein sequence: CASSRRDSEETQYF.

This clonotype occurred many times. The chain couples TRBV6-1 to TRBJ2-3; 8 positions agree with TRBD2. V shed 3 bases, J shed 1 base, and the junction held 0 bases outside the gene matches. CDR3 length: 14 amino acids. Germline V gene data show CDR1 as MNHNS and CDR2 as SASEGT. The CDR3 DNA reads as TGTGCCAGCAGTGAGACTAGCGGCACAGATACGCAGTATTTT. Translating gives CASSETSGTDTQYF.

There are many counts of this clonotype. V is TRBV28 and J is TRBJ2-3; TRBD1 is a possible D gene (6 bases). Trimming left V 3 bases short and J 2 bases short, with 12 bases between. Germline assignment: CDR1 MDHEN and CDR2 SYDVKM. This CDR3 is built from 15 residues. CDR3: CASSLTQGLTDTQYF. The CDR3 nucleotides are TGTGCCAGCAGTTTGACCCAGGGGCTCACAGATACGCAGTATTTT.

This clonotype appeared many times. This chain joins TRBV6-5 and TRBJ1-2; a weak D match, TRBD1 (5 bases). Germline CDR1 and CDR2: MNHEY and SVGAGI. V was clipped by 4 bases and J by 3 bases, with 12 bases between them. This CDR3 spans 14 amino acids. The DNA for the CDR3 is TGTGCCAGCAGTTCCCCCGCGACAGACTATGGCTACACCTTC. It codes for CASSSPATDYGYTF.

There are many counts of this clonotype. The CDR3 DNA is TGCGCCAGCAGCCAAGGACAGGGTTCGGGATCACCCCTCCACTTT. This gives the protein CASSQGQGSGSPLHF. This chain links TRBV4-1 with TRBJ1-6, with 7 bases lining up with TRBD1. Per the germline V gene, CDR1 is MGHRA and CDR2 is YSYEKL. V trimming: 1 base; J trimming: 10 bases; junction bases outside the gene matches: 7. There are 15 residues in the CDR3.

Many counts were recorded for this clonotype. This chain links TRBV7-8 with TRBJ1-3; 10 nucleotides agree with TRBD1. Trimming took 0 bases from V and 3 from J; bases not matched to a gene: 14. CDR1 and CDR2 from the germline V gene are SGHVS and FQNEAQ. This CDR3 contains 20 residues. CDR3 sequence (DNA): TGTGCCAGCAGCTTAGCGTCCGTGTGGACAGGGGGAGGGCGTGGAAACACCATATATTTT. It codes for CASSLASVWTGGGRGNTIYF.